This T cell receptor beta chain was sequenced in a study of T cells in Graves' hyperthyroidism and ophthalmopathy. The germline V gene encodes CDR1 MNHEY and CDR2 SMNVEV (reference sequence). The CDR3 has 16 residues. V shed 9 bases, J shed 2 bases, and the junction held 14 bases outside the gene matches. This clonotype was seen repeatedly, ten times or more. RNA transcripts were the template for amplifying TCR beta CDR3 regions. A set of HTBI primers served as the primers for a first-round RT-PCR of the TCR CDR3. TCRdb passed the multiplex PCR reads through MiXCR, listing each CDR3 protein once. The sample consists of 500,000 to 550,000 distinct CDR3 sequences, around 21% of them appearing once.

Sequencing used blood. The TCR sequence derives from a man younger than 35 with Graves' hyperthyroidism. The gene calls are TRBV27 and TRBJ1-2; 8 positions match TRBD1. The CDR3 protein is CASSLFSTGANYGYTF. The CDR3 coding sequence is TGTGCCAGTTCCCTATTTTCGACAGGGGCGAACTATGGCTACACCTTC.